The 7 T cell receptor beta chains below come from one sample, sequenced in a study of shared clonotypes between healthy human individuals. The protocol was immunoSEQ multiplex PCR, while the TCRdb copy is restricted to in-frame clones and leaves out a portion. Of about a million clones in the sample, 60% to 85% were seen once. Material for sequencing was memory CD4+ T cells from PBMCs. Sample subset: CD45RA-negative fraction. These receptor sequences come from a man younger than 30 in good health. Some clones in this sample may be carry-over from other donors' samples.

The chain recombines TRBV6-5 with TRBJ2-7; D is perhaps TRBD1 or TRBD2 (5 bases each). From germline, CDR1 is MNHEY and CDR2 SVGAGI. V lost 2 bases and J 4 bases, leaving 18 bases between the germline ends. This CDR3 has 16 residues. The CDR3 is CASSYGGLGPRYEQYF. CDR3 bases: TGTGCCAGCAGTTACGGGGGATTGGGACCCAGATACGAGCAGTACTTC.

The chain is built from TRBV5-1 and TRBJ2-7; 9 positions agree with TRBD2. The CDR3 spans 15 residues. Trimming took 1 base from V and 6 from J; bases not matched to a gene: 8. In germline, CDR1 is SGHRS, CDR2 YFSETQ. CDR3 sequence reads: CASSLSAGGPPEQYF. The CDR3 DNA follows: TGCGCCAGCAGCTTGTCCGCGGGAGGGCCTCCCGAGCAGTACTTC.

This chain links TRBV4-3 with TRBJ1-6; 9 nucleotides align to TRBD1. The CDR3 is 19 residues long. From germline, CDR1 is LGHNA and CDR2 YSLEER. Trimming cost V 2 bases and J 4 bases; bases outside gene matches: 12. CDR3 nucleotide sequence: TGCGCCAGCAGCCAAACCGGGACAGGGACGGGCACATATAATTCACCCCTCCACTTT. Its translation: CASSQTGTGTGTYNSPLHF.

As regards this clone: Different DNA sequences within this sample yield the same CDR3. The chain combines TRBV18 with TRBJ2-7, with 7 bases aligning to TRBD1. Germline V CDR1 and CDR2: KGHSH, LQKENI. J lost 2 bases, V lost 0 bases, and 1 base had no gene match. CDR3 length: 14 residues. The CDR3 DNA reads TGTGCCAGCTCACCACCGGGACAGCCCTACGAGCAGTACTTC. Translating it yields CASSPPGQPYEQYF. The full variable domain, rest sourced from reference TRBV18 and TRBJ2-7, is NAGVMQNPRHLVRRRGQEARLRCSPMKGHSHVYWYRQLPEEGLKFMVYLQKENIIDESGMPKERFSAEFPKEGPSILRIQQVVRGDSAAYFCASSPPGQPYEQYFGPGTRLTVT.

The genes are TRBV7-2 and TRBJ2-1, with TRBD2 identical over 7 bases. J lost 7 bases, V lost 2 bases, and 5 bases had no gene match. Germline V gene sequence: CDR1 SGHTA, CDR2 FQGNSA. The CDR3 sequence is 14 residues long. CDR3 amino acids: CASSLWEGNNEQFF. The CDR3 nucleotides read TGTGCCAGCAGCTTATGGGAGGGGAATAATGAGCAGTTCTTC.

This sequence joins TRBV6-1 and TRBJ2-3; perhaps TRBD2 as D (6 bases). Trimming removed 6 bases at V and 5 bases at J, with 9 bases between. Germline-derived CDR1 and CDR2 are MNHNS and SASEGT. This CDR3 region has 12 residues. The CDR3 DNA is TGTGCCAGCAGCCTAGCGAGAGATACGCAGTATTTT. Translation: CASSLARDTQYF.

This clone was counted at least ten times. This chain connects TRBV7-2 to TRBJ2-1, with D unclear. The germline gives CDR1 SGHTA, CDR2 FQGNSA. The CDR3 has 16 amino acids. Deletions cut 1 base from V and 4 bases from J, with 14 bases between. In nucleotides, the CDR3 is TGTGCCAGCAGCTTAGGTCCCATTGGGCAATACAATGAGCAGTTCTTC. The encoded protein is CASSLGPIGQYNEQFF.